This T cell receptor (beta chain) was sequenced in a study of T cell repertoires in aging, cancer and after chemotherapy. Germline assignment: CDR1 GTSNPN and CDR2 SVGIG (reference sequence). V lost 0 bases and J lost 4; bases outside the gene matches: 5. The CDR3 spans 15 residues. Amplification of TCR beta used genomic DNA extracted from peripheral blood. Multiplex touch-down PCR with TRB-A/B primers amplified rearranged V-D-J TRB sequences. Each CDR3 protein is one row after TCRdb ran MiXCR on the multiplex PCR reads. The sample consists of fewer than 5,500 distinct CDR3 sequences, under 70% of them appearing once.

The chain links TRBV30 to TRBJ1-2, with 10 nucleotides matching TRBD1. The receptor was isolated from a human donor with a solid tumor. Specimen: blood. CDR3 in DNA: TGTGCCTGGAGTGTAGTTCGGACAGGGGGCTATGGCTACACCTTC. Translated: CAWSVVRTGGYGYTF. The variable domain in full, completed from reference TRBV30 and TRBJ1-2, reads SQTIHQWPATLVQPVGSPLSLECTVEGTSNPNLYWYRQAAGRGLQLLFYSVGIGQISSEVPQNLSASRPQDRQFILSSKKLLLSDSGFYLCAWSVVRTGGYGYTFGSGTRLTVV.